This T cell receptor beta chain was observed in a study of blood T cell repertoires in COVID-19 (dated by TCRdb to 2018 to 2021). Some background on the complete study: Samples covering the acute and convalescent phases of COVID-19 were provided by collaborators in the United States, Italy and Spain. Deeply sampled blood TCRbeta repertoires from subjects exposed to, actively infected with, or recovered from COVID-19 were included in the dataset. Where available, HLA class I and class II types were obtained from metadata supplied by the sample provider rather than from assay-based typing. The material from the prospective study consisted of cDNA or gDNA derived from T cells, B-cell-depleted T cells, or PBMCs. A de-identified subject ID, COVID-19 status, age in years and sex were almost always included in the sample metadata. The samples were drawn from the first 160 participants of the ongoing ImmuneRACE study and from 1,254 subjects provided by 6 global collaborators. The repertoires were made available in a free public database intended to serve as a resource for research on the immune response to SARS-CoV-2. On the study overall, not on this receptor specifically: The quantity of clinical and demographic metadata differed by source and by participant and was supplied without curation.

The cysteine opens and the phenylalanine closes a CDR3 of 14 amino acids. Of all the DNA, just the CDR3 is kept, 42 bases in frame from base 1. At the junction V is shortened by 5 bases and J by 5 bases; bases outside the gene matches: 6. In the germline V gene (reference sequence), CDR1 corresponds to SEHNR and CDR2 to FQNEAQ. TCRbeta CDR3 regions were amplified from genomic DNA by means of the immunoSEQ Assay, a bias-controlled multiplex PCR. The original methods were these. The number of nucleated cells in each sample was estimated by amplification of reference gene primers within the assay. Sequence reads were collapsed and filtered to measure the absolute abundance of every unique TCRbeta CDR3 rearrangement. For each sample, productive Simpson clonality was calculated as the square root of Simpson's diversity index over productive rearrangements. TCRdb limited this immuneACCESS table to in-frame rearrangements with V and J called. A share of clones is missing; checked studies link under half to unresolved V genes, and the rest is unexplained. The DNA gave D and trimming, while V, J and clone size come from that table. Recorded for this sample are roughly 120,000 clones; around 87% of them occurred a single time. The top ten constitute around 4.1% of the sample.

Details on this clone: Its antigen is currently not known. Nothing much larger sits one base from this clone, and base qualities are not available.

One collaborating source in Seattle enrolled patients while the patients were actively infected and followed the patients over time throughout the course of disease. Collaborating institutions collected whole blood in K2EDTA tubes following their own protocols. For TCRbeta analysis, collaborators shipped samples as frozen whole blood, isolated PBMCs, or DNA extracted from either of those sample types. In this chain, TRBV7-9 is recombined with TRBJ1-2; 9 of the junction bases match TRBD1. Specimen: peripheral blood. This TCR was sampled from an older woman with COVID-19, enrolled during active disease. The nucleotides are TGTGCCAGCAGCCGGGACAGGGATTGGTATGGCTACACCTTC. This encodes CASSRDRDWYGYTF.